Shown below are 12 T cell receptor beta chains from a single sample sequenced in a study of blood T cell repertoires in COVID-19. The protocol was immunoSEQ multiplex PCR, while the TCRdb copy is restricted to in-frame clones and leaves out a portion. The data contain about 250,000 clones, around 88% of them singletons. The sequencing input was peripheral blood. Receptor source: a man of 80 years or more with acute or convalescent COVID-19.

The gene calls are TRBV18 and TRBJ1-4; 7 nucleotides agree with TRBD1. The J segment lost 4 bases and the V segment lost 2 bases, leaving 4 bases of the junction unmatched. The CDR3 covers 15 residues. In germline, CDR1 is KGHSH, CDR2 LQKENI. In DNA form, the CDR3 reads TGTGCCAGCTCACCAAGGGGACAGTTTAATGAAAAACTGTTTTTT. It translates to CASSPRGQFNEKLFF.

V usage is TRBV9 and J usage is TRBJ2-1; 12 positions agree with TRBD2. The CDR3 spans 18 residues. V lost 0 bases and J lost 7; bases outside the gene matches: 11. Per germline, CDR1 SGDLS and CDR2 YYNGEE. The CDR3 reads CASSVASGRALGKNEQFF. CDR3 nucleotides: TGTGCCAGCAGCGTAGCTAGCGGGAGGGCCCTCGGGAAGAATGAGCAGTTCTTC.

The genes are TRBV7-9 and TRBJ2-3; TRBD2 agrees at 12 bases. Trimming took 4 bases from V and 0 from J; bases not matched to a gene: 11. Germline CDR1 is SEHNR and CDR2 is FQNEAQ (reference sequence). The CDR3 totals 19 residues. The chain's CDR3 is CASSSPGLAGRSSTDTQYF. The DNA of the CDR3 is TGTGCCAGCAGCTCCCCTGGACTAGCGGGGAGATCTAGCACAGATACGCAGTATTTT.

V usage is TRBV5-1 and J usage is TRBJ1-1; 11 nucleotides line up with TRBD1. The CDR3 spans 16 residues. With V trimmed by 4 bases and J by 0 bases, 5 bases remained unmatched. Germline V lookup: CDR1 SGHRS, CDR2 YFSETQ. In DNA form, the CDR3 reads TGCGCCAGCAGCCCCAGGGACAGGGGGGTGAACACTGAAGCTTTCTTT. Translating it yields CASSPRDRGVNTEAFF.

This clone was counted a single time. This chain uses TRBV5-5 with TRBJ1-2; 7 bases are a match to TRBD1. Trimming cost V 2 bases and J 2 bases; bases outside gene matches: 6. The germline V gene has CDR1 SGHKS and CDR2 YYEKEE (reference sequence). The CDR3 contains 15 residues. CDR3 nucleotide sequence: TGTGCCAGCAGCTTTGGACAGGCCCCGAACTATGGCTACACCTTC. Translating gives CASSFGQAPNYGYTF. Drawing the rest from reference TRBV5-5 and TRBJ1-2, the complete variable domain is DAGVTQSPTHLIKTRGQQVTLRCSPISGHKSVSWYQQVLGQGPQFIFQYYEKEERGRGNFPDRFSARQFPNYSSELNVNALLLGDSALYLCASSFGQAPNYGYTFGSGTRLTVV.

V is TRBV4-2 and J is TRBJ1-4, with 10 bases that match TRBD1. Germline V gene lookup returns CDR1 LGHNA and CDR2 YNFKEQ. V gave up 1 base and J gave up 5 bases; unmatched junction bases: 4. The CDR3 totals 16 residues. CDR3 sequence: CASSQAGTGVNEKLFF. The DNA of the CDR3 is TGTGCCAGCAGCCAAGCCGGGACAGGGGTAAATGAAAAACTGTTTTTT.

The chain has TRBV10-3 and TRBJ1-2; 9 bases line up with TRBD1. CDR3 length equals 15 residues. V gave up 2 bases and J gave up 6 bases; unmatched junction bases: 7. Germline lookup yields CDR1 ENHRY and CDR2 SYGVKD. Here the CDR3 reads CAISEEDRGFDGYTF. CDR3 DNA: TGTGCCATCAGTGAGGAGGACAGGGGATTCGATGGCTACACCTTC.

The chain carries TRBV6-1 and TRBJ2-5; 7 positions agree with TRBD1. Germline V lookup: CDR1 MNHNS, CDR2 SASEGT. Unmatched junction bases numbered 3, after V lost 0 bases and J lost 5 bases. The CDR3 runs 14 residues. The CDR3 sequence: CASSEAGGAETQYF. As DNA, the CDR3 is TGTGCCAGCAGTGAAGCAGGGGGCGCGGAGACCCAGTACTTC.

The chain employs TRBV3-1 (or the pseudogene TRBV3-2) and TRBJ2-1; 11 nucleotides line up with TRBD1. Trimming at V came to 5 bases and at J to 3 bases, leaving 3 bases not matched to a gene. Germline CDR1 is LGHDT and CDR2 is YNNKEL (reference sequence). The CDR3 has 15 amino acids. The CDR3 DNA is TGTGCCAGCAGCTTGGGACAGGGGGTCTACAATGAGCAGTTCTTC. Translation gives CASSLGQGVYNEQFF.

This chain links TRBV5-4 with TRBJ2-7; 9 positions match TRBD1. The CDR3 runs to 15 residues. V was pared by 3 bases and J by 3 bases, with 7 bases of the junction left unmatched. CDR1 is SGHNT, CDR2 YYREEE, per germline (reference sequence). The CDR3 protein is CASSSRRGQGYEQYF. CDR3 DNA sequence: TGTGCCAGCAGCTCAAGACGGGGACAGGGCTACGAGCAGTACTTC.

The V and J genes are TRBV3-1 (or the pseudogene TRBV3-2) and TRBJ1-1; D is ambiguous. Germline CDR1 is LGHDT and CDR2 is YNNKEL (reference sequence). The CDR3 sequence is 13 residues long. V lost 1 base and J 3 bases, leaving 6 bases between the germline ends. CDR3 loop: CASSQGAHTEAFF. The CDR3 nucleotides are TGTGCCAGCAGCCAAGGCGCACACACTGAAGCTTTCTTT.

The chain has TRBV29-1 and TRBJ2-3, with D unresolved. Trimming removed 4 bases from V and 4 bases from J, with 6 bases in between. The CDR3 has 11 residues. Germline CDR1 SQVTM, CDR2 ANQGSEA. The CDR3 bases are TGCAGCGTTGGCCGGGCAGATACGCAGTATTTT. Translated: CSVGRADTQYF.